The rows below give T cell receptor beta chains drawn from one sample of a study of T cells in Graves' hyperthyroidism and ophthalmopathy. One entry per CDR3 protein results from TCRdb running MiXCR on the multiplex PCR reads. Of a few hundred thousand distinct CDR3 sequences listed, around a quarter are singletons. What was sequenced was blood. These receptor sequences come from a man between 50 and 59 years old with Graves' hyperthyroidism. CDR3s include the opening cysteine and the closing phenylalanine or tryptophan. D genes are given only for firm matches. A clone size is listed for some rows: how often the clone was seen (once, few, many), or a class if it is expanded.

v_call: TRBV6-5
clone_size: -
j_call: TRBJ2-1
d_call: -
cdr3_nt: TGTGCCAGCAGTTACGAAAGGAAGACGGAGCAGTTCTTC
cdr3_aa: CASSYERKTEQFF

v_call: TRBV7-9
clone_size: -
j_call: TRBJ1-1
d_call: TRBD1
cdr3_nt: TGCGCCAGCAAAGACAGGGCCATGAACACTGAAGCTTTCTTT
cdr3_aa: CASKDRAMNTEAFF

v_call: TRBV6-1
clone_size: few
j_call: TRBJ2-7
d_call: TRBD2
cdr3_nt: TGTGCCAGCAGCTCCCCCCGGACTAGCGGCGCTGGGCAGTACTTC
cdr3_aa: CASSSPRTSGAGQYF

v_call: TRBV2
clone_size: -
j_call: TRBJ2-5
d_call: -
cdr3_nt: TGTGCCAGCGCAGGGAGTCCCGGAGAGACCCAGTACTTC
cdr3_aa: CASAGSPGETQYF

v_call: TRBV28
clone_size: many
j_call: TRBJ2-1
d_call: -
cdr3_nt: TGTGCCAGCAGTTTAGTGGAGGCCTACAATGAGCAGTTCTTC
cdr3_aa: CASSLVEAYNEQFF

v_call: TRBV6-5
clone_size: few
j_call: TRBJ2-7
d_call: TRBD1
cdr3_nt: TGTGCCAGCAGTTCAAAGACAGGGACCTACGAGCAGTACTTC
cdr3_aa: CASSSKTGTYEQYF

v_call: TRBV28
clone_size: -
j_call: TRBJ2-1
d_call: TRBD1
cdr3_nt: TGTGCCAGCAAGGGGGCCAGCTCCTACAATGAGCAGTTCTTC
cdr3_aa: CASKGASSYNEQFF

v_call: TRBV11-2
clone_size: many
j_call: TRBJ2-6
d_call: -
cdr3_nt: TGTGCCAGCAGCTTGGTCCACTCTGGGGCCAACGTCCTGACTTTC
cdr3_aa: CASSLVHSGANVLTF

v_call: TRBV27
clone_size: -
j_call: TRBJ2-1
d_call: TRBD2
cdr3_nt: TGTGCCAGCAGTGGGGGATTAGCGGTAGGGAGGGCCGGTGATGAGCAGTTCTTC
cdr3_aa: CASSGGLAVGRAGDEQFF

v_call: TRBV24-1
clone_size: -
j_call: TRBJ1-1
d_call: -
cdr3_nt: TGTGCCACCAGTGATGGGGGCAGGGGTTCAGACACTGAAGCTTTCTTT
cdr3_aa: CATSDGGRGSDTEAFF

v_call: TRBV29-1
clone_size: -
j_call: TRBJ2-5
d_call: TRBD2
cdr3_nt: TGCAGCTTCACTACCCGGGGGGGAGTAGAGACCCAGTACTTC
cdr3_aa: CSFTTRGGVETQYF

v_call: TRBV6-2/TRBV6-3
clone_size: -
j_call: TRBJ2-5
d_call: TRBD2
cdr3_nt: TGTGCCAGCAGCCGCGGGAGTCCGCTGGAGACCCAGTACTTC
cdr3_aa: CASSRGSPLETQYF

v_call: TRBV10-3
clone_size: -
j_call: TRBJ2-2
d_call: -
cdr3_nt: TGTGCCATCAGTTATGGAGGATCGGACACCGGGGAGCTGTTTTTT
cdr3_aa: CAISYGGSDTGELFF

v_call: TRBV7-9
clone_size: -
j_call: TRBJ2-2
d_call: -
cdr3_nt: TGTGCCAGCAGCTCGGGAGCGGGCGGGGAGCTGTTTTTT
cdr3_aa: CASSSGAGGELFF

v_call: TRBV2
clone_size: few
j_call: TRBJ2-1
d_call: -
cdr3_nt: TGTGCCAGCACCCAAGAGGGAGCGTACTTTTATGAGCAGTTCTTC
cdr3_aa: CASTQEGAYFYEQFF